The text below deals with one TCR beta chain. Clones were read by immunoSEQ multiplex PCR, and TCRdb kept only the in-frame ones, dropping some. The sample has tens of thousands of clones, roughly nine tenths seen once. This specimen comes from a study of OX40 agonist ivuxolimab in advanced cancers. Study context: Every 2 weeks, ivuxolimab was infused into the patients intravenously at between 0.01 and 10 mg/kg.

Germline assignment: CDR1 LNHDA and CDR2 SQIVND (reference sequence). This CDR3 contains 16 residues. V lost 6 bases and J 0 bases, leaving 15 bases between the germline ends. The sequencing used CD4+ or CD8+ T cells sorted from blood, collected in a trial of the OX40 agonist ivuxolimab. The V gene is TRBV19, the J gene TRBJ2-1; D is unclear. The clonotype comes from an adult with an advanced solid tumor such as melanoma, head and neck, liver or kidney cancer. CDR3: CASSQEITNSYNEQFF. The CDR3 region has the DNA TGTGCCAGTAGCCAAGAGATTACGAACTCCTACAATGAGCAGTTCTTC.